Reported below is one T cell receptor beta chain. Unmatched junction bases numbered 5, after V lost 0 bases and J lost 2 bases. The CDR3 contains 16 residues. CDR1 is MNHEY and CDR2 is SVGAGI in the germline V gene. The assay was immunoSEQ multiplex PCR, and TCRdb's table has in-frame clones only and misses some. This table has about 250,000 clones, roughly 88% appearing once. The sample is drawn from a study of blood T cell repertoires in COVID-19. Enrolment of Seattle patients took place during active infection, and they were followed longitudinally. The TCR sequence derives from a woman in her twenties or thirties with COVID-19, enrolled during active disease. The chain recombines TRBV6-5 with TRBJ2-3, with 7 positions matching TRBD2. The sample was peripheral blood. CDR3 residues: CASSYSLAAHTDTQYF. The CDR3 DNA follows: TGTGCCAGCAGTTACTCGCTAGCGGCCCACACAGATACGCAGTATTTT.